This T cell receptor beta chain stems from a study of T cell responses to AZD1222 COVID-19 vaccine. This clone occurred once. The CDR3 sequence is 14 residues long. V was pared by 4 bases and J by 3 bases, with 6 bases of the junction left unmatched. The V gene's germline CDR1 is MDHEN and CDR2 SYDVKM. Repertoires were generated with immunoSEQ multiplex PCR, while TCRdb's copy carries only in-frame clones and drops some. The profile shows under 200,000 clones, roughly 94% of them singletons. This receptor was identified in an adult who received the AZD1222 COVID-19 vaccine. The chain is built from TRBV28 and TRBJ2-7; 7 bases are shared with TRBD1. The sample consisted of peripheral blood, taken 28 days after the second AZD1222 dose. This CDR3 is CASSSRTGFYEQYF. CDR3 DNA sequence: TGTGCCAGCAGTTCCCGGACAGGCTTCTACGAGCAGTACTTC.